This T cell receptor beta chain was observed in a study of T cells after yellow fever vaccination. This CDR3 is 15 amino acids long. The trim removed 7 bases at V and 1 base at J, leaving 7 bases unmatched. Germline lookup yields CDR1 SNHLY and CDR2 FYNNEI. TCRdb re-called the 5' RACE reads through MiXCR, storing one row per CDR3 protein. The table lists approximately 300,000 distinct CDR3 sequences, 8.7% of them singletons. Sequenced here: PBMCs, sampled on the day of the first yellow fever vaccination. The chain is built from TRBV2 and TRBJ2-5; 9 nucleotides align to TRBD2. The source of this sequence is a man aged 18 to 35 who received the YFV17D yellow fever vaccine. CDR3 sequence (DNA): TGTGCCAGCACCAGACTAGCGGCCCCCCAAGAGACCCAGTACTTC. Protein: CASTRLAAPQETQYF. Variable domain in full (rest from reference TRBV2 and TRBJ2-5): EPEVTQTPSHQVTQMGQEVILRCVPISNHLYFYWYRQILGQKVEFLVSFYNNEISEKSEIFDDQFSVERPDGSNFTLKIRSTKLEDSAMYFCASTRLAAPQETQYFGPGTRLLVL.